This T cell receptor (beta chain) was identified in a study of cytomegalovirus exposure and HLA in healthy donors. General study findings and limits: Per a later analysis, under 20,000 TCR beta sequences showed association with HLA alleles at 0.05 false discovery rate. Sequence variants that were highly shared formed a cluster that was likely a sequencing artifact.

Both 60 Vbeta primers and 13 Jbeta primers went into the PCR. The protocol was immunoSEQ multiplex PCR, while the TCRdb copy is restricted to in-frame clones and leaves out a portion. Of around 68,000 clones detected, roughly four fifths appear once; the ten largest clones hold approximately 7.8%. Germline assignment: CDR1 KGHSH and CDR2 LQKENI. The CDR3 has 17 amino acids. V trimming: 7 bases; J trimming: 0 bases; junction bases outside the gene matches: 13. Worth noting for this clone: The antigen is undetermined.

The chain uses TRBV18 and TRBJ2-3; 7 bases line up with TRBD2. Sequenced material: PBMCs. This TCR derives from a woman younger than 45 in good health and CMV-seropositive. In nucleotides, the CDR3 is TGTGCCAGCTTGCCGAGGGCTAGCGGCCTTAGCACAGATACGCAGTATTTT. This gives the protein CASLPRASGLSTDTQYF.